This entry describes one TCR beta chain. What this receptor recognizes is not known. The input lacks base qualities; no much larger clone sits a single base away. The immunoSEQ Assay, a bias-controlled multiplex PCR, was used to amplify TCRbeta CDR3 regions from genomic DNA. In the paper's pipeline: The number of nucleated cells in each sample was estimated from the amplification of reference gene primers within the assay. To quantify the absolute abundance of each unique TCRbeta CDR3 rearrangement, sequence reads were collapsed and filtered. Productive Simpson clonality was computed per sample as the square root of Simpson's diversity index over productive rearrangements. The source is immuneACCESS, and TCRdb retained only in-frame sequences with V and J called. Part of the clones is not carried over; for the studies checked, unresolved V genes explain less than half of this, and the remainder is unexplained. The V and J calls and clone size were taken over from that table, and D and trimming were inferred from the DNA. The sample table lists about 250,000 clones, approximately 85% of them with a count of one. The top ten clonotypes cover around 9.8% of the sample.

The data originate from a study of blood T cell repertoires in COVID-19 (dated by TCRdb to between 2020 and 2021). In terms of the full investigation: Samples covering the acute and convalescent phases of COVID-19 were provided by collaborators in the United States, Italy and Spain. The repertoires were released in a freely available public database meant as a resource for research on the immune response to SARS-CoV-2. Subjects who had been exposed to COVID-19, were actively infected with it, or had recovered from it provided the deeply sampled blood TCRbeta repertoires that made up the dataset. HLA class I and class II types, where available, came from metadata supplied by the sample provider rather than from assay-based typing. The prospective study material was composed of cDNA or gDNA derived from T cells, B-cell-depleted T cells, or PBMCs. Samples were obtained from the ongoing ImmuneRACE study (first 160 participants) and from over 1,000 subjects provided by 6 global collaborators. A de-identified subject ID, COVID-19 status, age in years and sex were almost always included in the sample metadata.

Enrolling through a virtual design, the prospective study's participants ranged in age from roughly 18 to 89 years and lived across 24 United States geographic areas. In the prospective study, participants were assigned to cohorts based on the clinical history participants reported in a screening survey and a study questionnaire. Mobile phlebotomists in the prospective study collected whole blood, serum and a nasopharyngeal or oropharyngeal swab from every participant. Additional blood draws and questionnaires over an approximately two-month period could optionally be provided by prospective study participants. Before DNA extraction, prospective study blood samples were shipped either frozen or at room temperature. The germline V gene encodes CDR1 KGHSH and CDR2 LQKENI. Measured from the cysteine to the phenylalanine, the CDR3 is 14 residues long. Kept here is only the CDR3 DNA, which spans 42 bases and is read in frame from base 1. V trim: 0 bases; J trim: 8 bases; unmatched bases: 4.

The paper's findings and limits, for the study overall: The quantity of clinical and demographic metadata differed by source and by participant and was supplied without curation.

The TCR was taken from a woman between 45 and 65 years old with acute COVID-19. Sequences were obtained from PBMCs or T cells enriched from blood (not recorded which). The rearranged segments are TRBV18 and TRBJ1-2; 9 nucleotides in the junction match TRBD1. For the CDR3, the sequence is CASSPPPGQGGYTF. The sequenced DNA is TGTGCCAGCTCACCACCTCCGGGACAGGGAGGCTACACCTTC.